One sample yielded the 15 T cell receptor beta chains listed below, sequenced in a study of shared clonotypes between healthy human individuals. Measured with immunoSEQ multiplex PCR; TCRdb has only the in-frame clones, and not every one. The sample has roughly 2.4 million clones; roughly 95% are singletons. The sequenced sample consisted of naive CD4+ T cells sorted from blood. Subset given: CD45RA+ positively selected. The source is a young man in good health.

Notes on this clone: Distinct nucleotide sequences in the sample also encode this CDR3. The chain combines TRBV10-3 with TRBJ2-5, with D perhaps being TRBD1 or TRBD2 (6 bases each). V was clipped by 3 bases and J by 2 bases, with 13 bases between them. Germline V gives CDR1 ENHRY, CDR2 SYGVKD. CDR3 length equals 15 residues. CDR3 nucleotides: TGTGCCATCAGTGAAAGTGGCGGGACACAAGAGACCCAGTACTTC. Protein sequence: CAISESGGTQETQYF.

The V and J genes are TRBV6-6 and TRBJ2-1, with 8 bases lining up with TRBD1. Unmatched junction bases numbered 7, after V lost 0 bases and J lost 9 bases. The germline gives CDR1 MNHNY, CDR2 SVGAGI (reference sequence). The CDR3 loop spans 15 amino acids. CDR3 nucleotide sequence: TGTGCCAGCAGTTACTCTGGACAGGGTGCCGGTGAGCAGTTCTTC. Its protein product is CASSYSGQGAGEQFF.

V is TRBV30 and J is TRBJ2-3; tentatively, D is TRBD2 (5 bases). With 2 bases removed from V and 0 bases from J, the gap between germline ends came to 9 bases. There are 14 residues in the CDR3. Germline loops: CDR1 GTSNPN, CDR2 SVGIG (reference sequence). The DNA of the CDR3 is TGTGCCTGGAGTCTCGGGATTAGCACAGATACGCAGTATTTT. Translating it yields CAWSLGISTDTQYF. Full variable domain (rest looked up from reference TRBV30 and TRBJ2-3): SQTIHQWPATLVQPVGSPLSLECTVEGTSNPNLYWYRQAAGRGLQLLFYSVGIGQISSEVPQNLSASRPQDRQFILSSKKLLLSDSGFYLCAWSLGISTDTQYFGPGTRLTVL.

This rearrangement joins TRBV7-3 to TRBJ2-1; 12 bases are a match to TRBD2. CDR1 and CDR2 (germline): SGHTA, FQGTGA. Trimming took 5 bases from V and 15 from J; bases not matched to a gene: 14. The CDR3 loop spans 15 amino acids. CDR3 bases: TGTGCCAGCAGCCCCTTAATGCTACTAGCGGGGGGATCGTTCTTC. Translation gives CASSPLMLLAGGSFF.

V and J are TRBV5-1 and TRBJ2-2; the D is unclear. Germline V lookup: CDR1 SGHRS, CDR2 YFSETQ. The CDR3 runs 15 residues. V lost 8 bases, J lost 0 bases, and 14 bases lay in between. The CDR3 DNA follows: TGCGCCAGTCCCAACCAGAAAGCGAACACCGGGGAGCTGTTTTTT. Translation gives CASPNQKANTGELFF.

This rearrangement joins TRBV5-1 to TRBJ2-2, with 11 bases that match TRBD2. This CDR3 comprises 16 residues. Germline assignment: CDR1 SGHRS and CDR2 YFSETQ. The junction had 9 bases not matched to a gene; V was cut back by 4 bases and J by 7 bases. The CDR3 loop reads CASSELAGEVVGELFF. For the CDR3, the DNA is TGCGCCAGCAGCGAACTAGCGGGAGAAGTTGTCGGGGAGCTGTTTTTT. The variable domain in full, with the rest retrieved from reference TRBV5-1 and TRBJ2-2, is KAGVTQTPRYLIKTRGQQVTLSCSPISGHRSVSWYQQTPGQGLQFLFEYFSETQRNKGNFPGRFSGRQFSNSRSEMNVSTLELGDSALYLCASSELAGEVVGELFFGEGSRLTVL.

This chain connects TRBV5-1 to TRBJ1-2; D is undetermined. The CDR3 sequence is 13 residues long. Germline V gene lookup returns CDR1 SGHRS and CDR2 YFSETQ. Trimming took off 0 bases at V and 4 bases at J, with 7 bases between the two ends. The CDR3 region has the DNA TGCGCCAGCAGCTTGGAGGGTCTCTATGGCTACACCTTC. It is translated as CASSLEGLYGYTF.

The chain recombines TRBV6-1 with TRBJ2-3; D is unclear. This CDR3 has 15 amino acids. V lost 4 bases and J 2 bases, leaving 13 bases between the germline ends. The V gene's germline CDR1 is MNHNS and CDR2 SASEGT. The DNA for the CDR3 is TGTGCCAGCAGTGCAACCCGGTTGGCCACAGATACGCAGTATTTT. Translation gives CASSATRLATDTQYF.

This chain joins TRBV29-1 and TRBJ2-7; D might be TRBD1 (5 bases). Trimming removed 5 bases at V and 5 bases at J, with 13 bases between. Germline V gives CDR1 SQVTM, CDR2 ANQGSEA. This CDR3 is 12 amino acids long. CDR3 coding DNA: TGCAGCGTTAGGCAGGGTATCAACGAGCAGTACTTC. Protein: CSVRQGINEQYF.

The V and J genes are TRBV6-5 and TRBJ2-1; 7 bases fit TRBD2. In germline, CDR1 is MNHEY, CDR2 SVGAGI. J was trimmed by 9 bases and V by 7 bases; bases with no gene match: 3. CDR3 length: 11 amino acids. Written as DNA, the CDR3 is TGTGCCAGCACCTTAGCGGGTGAGCAGTTCTTC. It codes for CASTLAGEQFF.

The chain recombines TRBV7-6 with TRBJ2-5, with D possibly matching TRBD2 (5 bases). The CDR3 is 14 residues long. V lost 5 bases to trimming and J lost 1 base, with 11 bases between them. Germline V gene sequence: CDR1 SGHVS, CDR2 FNYEAQ. CDR3 sequence (DNA): TGTGCCAGCAGCCGGGGTGAACTCCAAGAGACCCAGTACTTC. Its translation is CASSRGELQETQYF.

CDR3 in DNA: TGTGCCTCCGGGACAGGAACAGATACGCAGTATTTT. It specifies CASGTGTDTQYF. The rearrangement joins TRBV10-3 to TRBJ2-3; 8 bases are a match to TRBD1. Trimming took 11 bases from V and 3 from J; bases not matched to a gene: 4. The length of the CDR3 is 12 residues. Germline V lookup: CDR1 ENHRY, CDR2 SYGVKD.

Of note for this clone: This same CDR3 is encoded by further DNA sequences in the sample. This chain connects TRBV29-1 to TRBJ1-1; TRBD1 matches at 11 bases. The CDR3 runs 13 residues. The ends lost 6 bases at V and 0 bases at J; junction bases unmatched: 0. Germline CDR1 reads SQVTM; CDR2 reads ANQGSEA. The CDR3 nucleotides are TGCAGCGTGGACAGGGGGCTGAACACTGAAGCTTTCTTT. Its translation is CSVDRGLNTEAFF.

The chain links TRBV25-1 to TRBJ1-1; 7 nucleotides match TRBD1. Trimming cost V 4 bases and J 1 base; bases outside gene matches: 6. Germline CDR1 MGHDK, CDR2 SYGVNS. This CDR3 has 15 amino acids. The CDR3 loop is CASSVQQGRNTEAFF. The CDR3 DNA follows: TGTGCCAGCAGTGTACAACAGGGGAGGAACACTGAAGCTTTCTTT.

The DNA of the CDR3 is TGCGCCAGCAGCTTGGGACTAGCGGCGCACACAGATACGCAGTATTTT. This codes for CASSLGLAAHTDTQYF. This chain links TRBV5-1 with TRBJ2-3; 9 bases are shared with TRBD2. In germline, CDR1 is SGHRS, CDR2 YFSETQ. This CDR3 is built from 16 residues. J was trimmed by 2 bases and V by 0 bases; bases with no gene match: 4.